Listed below are T cell receptor beta chains from one sample, sequenced in a study of cytomegalovirus exposure and HLA in healthy donors. The data were produced by immunoSEQ multiplex PCR, yet TCRdb's version contains in-frame clones alone and is incomplete. The data contain around 100,000 clones, 79% of them seen just once; the ten biggest clones take up 3.1%. Source material: PBMCs. Receptors originate from a woman in her thirties or forties in good health and CMV-seronegative. The CDR3 runs from the conserved cysteine through the conserved F or W. The D gene is left open where the match is weak. The size field is filled for only some rows; it gives once, few, many or a size class.

>12|few|TRBV28|.|TRBJ2-3
CASSQYVDTQYF
TGTGCCAGTTCCCAGTATGTGGATACGCAGTATTTT
>16|.|TRBV5-5|TRBD1|TRBJ2-5
CASSYAGQGIQETQYF
TGTGCCAGCAGTTACGCGGGACAGGGGATTCAAGAGACCCAGTACTTC
>15|.|TRBV5-4|TRBD1|TRBJ2-7
CASSPDRAGSYEQYF
TGTGCCAGCAGCCCGGACAGGGCGGGTTCCTACGAGCAGTACTTC
>14|.|TRBV2|.|TRBJ1-4
CASIVTENNEKLFF
TGTGCCAGCATAGTGACAGAGAATAATGAAAAACTGTTTTTT
>14|.|TRBV7-9|.|TRBJ1-4
CASSLGGPNEKLFF
TGTGCCAGCAGCTTAGGGGGGCCTAATGAAAAACTGTTTTTT
>15|once|TRBV6-1|TRBD1|TRBJ1-1
CASTSGDRGRGEAFF
TGTGCCAGCACCTCTGGGGACAGGGGGCGAGGAGAAGCTTTCTTT
>14|.|TRBV28|TRBD1|TRBJ1-4
CASSLWDRGQGLFF
TGTGCCAGCAGTTTATGGGACAGGGGGCAGGGACTGTTTTTT
>17|.|TRBV28|.|TRBJ1-6
CAIPPRPGSSYNSPLHF
TGTGCCATCCCCCCCCGCCCCGGGAGCTCCTATAATTCACCCCTCCACTTT
>14|.|TRBV5-4|TRBD2|TRBJ2-7
CASSPGLAPNFQYF
TGTGCCAGCAGCCCGGGACTAGCACCCAACTTTCAGTACTTC
>15|.|TRBV29-1|TRBD2|TRBJ2-1
CSVRRLAGEGNEQFF
TGCAGCGTTCGTAGACTAGCGGGGGAGGGCAATGAGCAGTTCTTC
>15|.|TRBV2|TRBD2|TRBJ2-1
CASSGTSGRRNEQFF
TGTGCCAGCAGTGGAACTAGCGGGAGGAGGAATGAGCAGTTCTTC
>13|.|TRBV29-1|.|TRBJ2-7
CSVGPQQGYEQYF
TGCAGCGTTGGACCGCAACAGGGCTACGAGCAGTACTTC
>19|.|TRBV19|.|TRBJ1-6
CASSIRVNNPRRSNSPLHF
TGTGCCAGTAGTATACGGGTGAATAACCCACGACGATCTAATTCACCCCTCCACTTT
>15|.|TRBV7-9|TRBD1|TRBJ1-1
CASSTSGTVNTEAFF
TGTGCCAGCAGCACCTCCGGGACAGTGAACACTGAAGCTTTCTTT
>10|.|TRBV7-9|.|TRBJ1-2
CASGVYGYTF
TGTGCCAGCGGAGTCTATGGCTACACCTTC